Below, one T cell receptor beta chain is given with its context. CDR3-region Arm-PCR and iRepertoire HTBI primers produced the TCR beta libraries. TCRdb fed the multiplex PCR reads into MiXCR, producing one record per CDR3 protein. The table has 550,000 or so distinct CDR3 sequences, about 11% seen once; the top ten hold about 8.9%. The germline V gene encodes CDR1 DFQATT and CDR2 SNEGSKA (reference sequence). The CDR3 has 11 residues. Trimming stripped 0 bases from V and 9 bases from J, with 6 bases between. This sample was taken from a study of regulatory T cells in long-lasting Graves disease. Noted time point: newly diagnosed GD, antithyroid drugs for less than 3 months. The TCR library was made from RNA that had been extracted from PBMCs in TRIzol. The same specimen was also included in a second study, on T cells in Graves' hyperthyroidism and ophthalmopathy.

This sequence was found in a woman aged 25-40 years with Graves disease. The sample consisted of peripheral blood mononuclear cells (PBMCs), taken at new diagnosis, from a patient treated with antithyroid drugs. The rearrangement links TRBV20-1 to TRBJ1-3; D gene unclear. CDR3 in DNA: TGCAGTGCTAGAGAGGCTCCCACCATATATTTT. It translates to CSAREAPTIYF.